One and the same sample provided the 22 T cell receptor beta chains below, sequenced in a study of control samples from healthy donors and cancer patients. Sequencing was performed with immunoSEQ multiplex PCR; in TCRdb, only in-frame clones are kept and a portion is missing. The data hold approximately 80,000 clones, with more than 70% observed a single time. The sequencing sample was made of blood. The origin of the receptors is a woman between 50 and 59 years old in good health.

This chain links TRBV4-2 with TRBJ1-1; D remains unclear. From germline, CDR1 is LGHNA and CDR2 YNFKEQ. CDR3 length equals 14 residues. V gave up 4 bases and J gave up 7 bases, with 16 bases separating them. CDR3 in amino acids: CASSLNSFPGEAFF. The DNA of the CDR3 is TGTGCCAGCAGCCTCAATAGTTTTCCCGGTGAAGCTTTCTTT.

The chain links TRBV6-6 to TRBJ1-2; 8 nucleotides line up with TRBD1. Per the germline V gene, CDR1 is MNHNY and CDR2 is SVGAGI (reference sequence). The ends lost 5 bases at V and 6 bases at J; junction bases unmatched: 14. This CDR3 has 16 amino acids. The CDR3: CASSKSGQGLMDGYTF. The CDR3 bases are TGTGCCAGCAGTAAAAGTGGACAGGGACTTATGGATGGCTACACCTTC.

The CDR3 spells CASSADRATYNEQFF. The CDR3 bases are TGTGCCAGCAGTGCAGACAGGGCAACCTACAATGAGCAGTTCTTC. The V gene is TRBV2, the J gene TRBJ2-1; 7 nucleotides match TRBD1. Trimming at V came to 4 bases and at J to 2 bases, leaving 5 bases not matched to a gene. This CDR3 region has 15 residues. The germline CDR1 and CDR2 sequences are SNHLY and FYNNEI.

As for this clone: The same CDR3 can be traced to other DNA sequences in this sample. The gene calls are TRBV5-1 and TRBJ1-2; D is unresolved. In germline, CDR1 is SGHRS, CDR2 YFSETQ. V was cut by 0 bases and J by 3 bases, with 6 bases left in between. CDR3 length equals 13 residues. The CDR3 spells CASSLGGDYGYTF. The CDR3 bases are TGCGCCAGCAGCTTGGGTGGCGACTATGGCTACACCTTC.

The chain is built from TRBV6-5 and TRBJ1-6, with 7 bases lining up with TRBD1. The trim removed 2 bases at V and 10 bases at J, leaving 5 bases unmatched. The CDR3 is 14 amino acids. Germline V gene data show CDR1 as MNHEY and CDR2 as SVGAGI. The DNA for the CDR3 is TGTGCCAGCAGTTACGGGGGGACAGAGTCACCCCTCCACTTT. As protein: CASSYGGTESPLHF.

This clone was observed a handful of times. The chain is built from TRBV5-4 and TRBJ1-1, with 7 bases that match TRBD1. The CDR3 consists of 15 residues. The germline V gene encodes CDR1 SGHNT and CDR2 YYREEE (reference sequence). The ends lost 3 bases at V and 3 bases at J; junction bases unmatched: 8. The CDR3 DNA reads as TGTGCCAGCAGCTCCGAGGGAGGGGGCCACACTGAAGCTTTCTTT. This codes for CASSSEGGGHTEAFF.

The genes are TRBV10-2 and TRBJ2-3, with D uncertain. The CDR3 has 14 residues. Trimming cost V 8 bases and J 1 base, with 13 bases left between them. CDR1 is WSHSY and CDR2 is SAAADI in the germline V gene. The CDR3 is CASGTPDRTDTQYF. CDR3 DNA: TGCGCCAGCGGCACTCCCGACCGCACAGATACGCAGTATTTT.

This clone was counted only a few times. The rearrangement uses TRBV23-1 and TRBJ1-6; 9 bases agree with TRBD1. TRBV23-1 is filed as an ORF, its function uncertain. J was trimmed by 7 bases and V by 3 bases; bases with no gene match: 7. This CDR3 contains 16 residues. This CDR3 is CASSQRQGVTNSPLHF. The DNA of the CDR3 is TGCGCCAGCAGTCAGCGACAGGGGGTTACCAATTCACCCCTCCACTTT.

The V and J genes are TRBV6-5 and TRBJ2-3; D not certain. CDR1 is MNHEY and CDR2 is SVGAGI in the germline V gene. V gave up 7 bases and J gave up 3 bases, with 17 bases separating them. CDR3 length: 15 amino acids. The CDR3: CASIVEFFATDTQYF. In DNA form, the CDR3 reads TGTGCCAGCATCGTCGAGTTCTTTGCTACAGATACGCAGTATTTT.

The genes are TRBV7-9 and TRBJ1-4, with D unresolved. V lost 2 bases and J 4 bases, leaving 8 bases between the germline ends. The CDR3 is made up of 14 amino acids. CDR1 and CDR2 (germline): SEHNR, FQNEAQ (reference sequence). The CDR3, as DNA: TGTGCCAGCAGCTTAATCCGGCTTAATGAAAAACTGTTTTTT. Translation: CASSLIRLNEKLFF.

The chain has TRBV20-1 and TRBJ1-5; a weak D match, TRBD1 (5 bases). CDR1 is DFQATT, CDR2 SNEGSKA, per germline (reference sequence). V was shortened by 3 bases and J by 4 bases, with 16 bases between the two germline ends. The CDR3 spans 15 residues. The CDR3 region has the DNA TGCAGTGCTAGTCCTGAAGGGGCAATGAATCAGCCCCAGCATTTT. Translation: CSASPEGAMNQPQHF.

This chain links TRBV6-5 with TRBJ1-5; D uncertain. Germline-derived CDR1 and CDR2 are MNHEY and SVGAGI. The CDR3 length is 13 residues. Trimming shortened V by 5 bases and J by 5 bases, and 10 bases separated the two germline ends. CDR3 nucleotides: TGTGCCAGCAGTCTTAGGTCTCATCAGCCCCAGCATTTT. This encodes CASSLRSHQPQHF.

This rearrangement joins TRBV27 to TRBJ1-1; D remains unclear. CDR3 length equals 11 residues. The ends were cut back, 3 bases at V and 8 bases at J, with 7 bases in the middle. CDR1 and CDR2 (germline): MNHEY, SMNVEV (reference sequence). CDR3 amino acids: CASSFDEEAFF. The CDR3 DNA is TGTGCCAGCAGTTTCGACGAAGAAGCTTTCTTT.

The chain is built from TRBV9 and TRBJ2-7; 14 bases are shared with TRBD2. This CDR3 has 18 amino acids. In germline, CDR1 is SGDLS, CDR2 YYNGEE. V lost 4 bases, J lost 0 bases, and 9 bases stayed unmatched. The CDR3 nucleotides read TGTGCCAGCAGCTTCACGCGACTAGCGGGGGGGAGCTCCTACGAGCAGTACTTC. This gives the protein CASSFTRLAGGSSYEQYF. The full variable domain, with the rest looked up from reference TRBV9 and TRBJ2-7, is DSGVTQTPKHLITATGQRVTLRCSPRSGDLSVYWYQQSLDQGLQFLIQYYNGEERAKGNILERFSAQQFPDLHSELNLSSLELGDSALYFCASSFTRLAGGSSYEQYFGPGTRLTVT.

The gene calls are TRBV29-1 and TRBJ1-4; 9 positions match TRBD1. In germline, CDR1 is SQVTM, CDR2 ANQGSEA. With V trimmed by 6 bases and J by 7 bases, 6 bases remained unmatched. The CDR3 consists of 13 residues. CDR3 protein: CSVEGQGGEKLFF. The CDR3 nucleotides are TGCAGCGTGGAGGGACAGGGCGGTGAAAAACTGTTTTTT.

For the CDR3, the DNA is TGTGCCAGCAGGGACAGGGAAATGACTTCTGATTTCTTT. Translated: CASRDREMTSDFF. V gene TRBV2 combines with J gene TRBJ1-1; 8 nucleotides match TRBD1. This CDR3 spans 13 amino acids. The junction had 13 bases not matched to a gene; V was cut back by 6 bases and J by 13 bases. Per germline, CDR1 SNHLY and CDR2 FYNNEI.

The rearrangement links TRBV2 to TRBJ1-2; D gene uncertain. CDR1 and CDR2 (germline): SNHLY, FYNNEI. The CDR3 length is 14 residues. Trimming left V 6 bases short and J 6 bases short, with 17 bases between. CDR3 region: CASRDAVIRNGYTF. The CDR3 DNA follows: TGTGCCAGCAGAGACGCAGTCATCCGCAATGGCTACACCTTC.

J is TRBJ2-1 and V is TRBV5-1, with 7 nucleotides matching TRBD2. Germline CDR1 reads SGHRS; CDR2 reads YFSETQ. The CDR3 runs to 16 residues. The V gene end was trimmed by 0 bases and the J gene end by 0 bases; junction bases not matched to a gene: 3. CDR3 nucleotide sequence: TGCGCCAGCAGCTTGGACCTAGCGGTCTCCTACAATGAGCAGTTCTTC. Its protein is CASSLDLAVSYNEQFF.

This sequence joins TRBV30 and TRBJ1-1; 7 bases map to TRBD1. CDR3 length: 15 residues. Trimming cost V 7 bases and J 5 bases; bases outside gene matches: 16. CDR1 and CDR2 from the germline V gene are GTSNPN and SVGIG (reference sequence). Here the CDR3 DNA reads TGTGCCTTAACATCCCTGACAGGGCGGGGAACTGAAGCTTTCTTT. Protein sequence: CALTSLTGRGTEAFF.

The chain employs TRBV4-2 and TRBJ1-1; tentative D call: TRBD1 (5 bases). Germline CDR1 reads LGHNA; CDR2 reads YNFKEQ. The CDR3 loop spans 17 amino acids. V dropped 4 bases and J dropped 1 base, with 19 bases sitting between them. The CDR3 region is CASSLEGGAPGNTEAFF. CDR3 nucleotide sequence: TGTGCCAGCAGCCTAGAGGGAGGGGCGCCAGGGAACACTGAAGCTTTCTTT.

This sequence joins TRBV4-1 and TRBJ2-7; D gene unclear. The V gene's germline CDR1 is MGHRA and CDR2 YSYEKL. The length of the CDR3 is 13 residues. Trimming left V 2 bases short and J 2 bases short, with 7 bases between. CDR3 DNA sequence: TGCGCCAGCAGCCAAAGTACAGCCTACGAGCAGTACTTC. It yields the protein CASSQSTAYEQYF.

This clone was picked up one time. J is TRBJ1-1 and V is TRBV19; TRBD1 matches at 7 bases. Germline trimming cut 8 bases from V and 3 bases from J; bases unmatched to any gene: 9. This CDR3 is 14 amino acids long. The germline V gene encodes CDR1 LNHDA and CDR2 SQIVND (reference sequence). In DNA, the CDR3 is TGTGCCAGTTCCGTAGGGGGCAGGTACACTGAAGCTTTCTTT. Its translation is CASSVGGRYTEAFF.